This T cell receptor (beta chain) was profiled in a study of vaccination effects on CD4 cells after COVID-19. Germline V gives CDR1 SGHRS, CDR2 YFSETQ. V was shortened by 0 bases and J by 0 bases, with 10 bases between the two germline ends. The CDR3 has 16 amino acids. Clones were read by immunoSEQ multiplex PCR, and TCRdb kept only the in-frame ones, dropping some. Counted here are about 59,000 clones, 78% occurring once; the ten biggest clones make up 2%. Using viral peptide pools, the ViraFEST assay grew out antigen-specific CD4+ T cells prior to sequencing. Cells that had been cultured for 10 days were the source of isolated CD4+ T cells. Each participant was given two doses of one vaccine (BNT162b2 or mRNA-1273). To note about this clone: Its matching antigen is unknown.

The starting material was CD4+ T cells from PBMCs cultured with HCoV-OC43 spike peptides, obtained after COVID-19 vaccination. Subset reported: HCoV-OC43 spike overlapping peptide pool stimulation. This rearrangement joins TRBV5-1 to TRBJ2-4; D is perhaps TRBD1 or TRBD2 (5 bases each). This receptor was obtained from a human donor who received a COVID-19 vaccine. In nucleotides, the CDR3 is TGCGCCAGCAGCTTGGTCCAGGGAGTAGCCAAAAACATTCAGTACTTC. This codes for CASSLVQGVAKNIQYF.